This T cell receptor (beta chain) was captured in a study of PD-1 blockade in classical Hodgkin lymphoma. V lost 3 bases, J lost 4 bases, and 7 bases stayed unmatched. Germline assignment: CDR1 SNHLY and CDR2 FYNNEI. The CDR3 extends over 16 amino acids. The study, taken as a whole, reports: By C4D1 there was a significant rise in CD4+ TCR diversity but not in CD8+ TCR diversity. Before treatment, complete responders showed about the same diversity as newly diagnosed patients. Repertoire difference causes, possibly disease activity or prior therapy, remain undefined.

All trial patients relapsed after autologous stem cell transplantation. This clone was observed once. Its matching antigen is unknown. Sequencing was performed with immunoSEQ multiplex PCR; in TCRdb, only in-frame clones are kept and a portion is missing. Found here are more than 90,000 clones, 85% to 90% of them singletons; the top ten hold approximately 6.3%. The TCR was taken from a human donor with classical Hodgkin lymphoma. Material: peripheral blood mononuclear cells (PBMCs), obtained before the second cycle of nivolumab. The rearrangement uses TRBV2 and TRBJ2-3, with TRBD1 identical over 10 bases. This chain's CDR3 is CASSEVGQGWSDTQYF. DNA for the CDR3: TGTGCCAGCAGTGAGGTGGGACAGGGGTGGTCAGATACGCAGTATTTT.